These 14 T cell receptor beta chains were sequenced from one sample in a study of regulatory T cells in long-lasting Graves disease. The time point denotes: persistent/refractory GD, antithyroid drugs over 5 years with positive TRAb. PBMC RNA served as the TCR library source. Construction of the TCR beta libraries employed iRepertoire HTBI primers in conjunction with Arm-PCR of CDR3 regions. TCRdb re-called the multiplex PCR reads with MiXCR, one entry per CDR3 protein. The data contain a few hundred thousand distinct CDR3 sequences, 20% to 25% of them singletons. Sequences were derived from peripheral blood mononuclear cells (PBMCs), sampled when the disease was refractory, from a patient treated with antithyroid drugs. The source of these receptors is a female donor with Graves disease.

The rearrangement uses TRBV5-8 and TRBJ2-1, with 8 bases lining up with TRBD2. After removal of 0 bases from V and 4 bases from J, the junction contained 9 bases not matched to a gene. Germline assignment: CDR1 SGHTS and CDR2 YDEGEE. CDR3 length equals 17 residues. The CDR3 loop reads CASSLGSGTRVYNEQFF. DNA for the CDR3: TGTGCCAGCAGCTTGGGTTCCGGGACTAGGGTGTACAATGAGCAGTTCTTC.

This clonotype was counted only a few times. V usage is TRBV28 and J usage is TRBJ1-4; no firm D call. The germline V gene encodes CDR1 MDHEN and CDR2 SYDVKM. The CDR3 runs 14 residues. Trimming pared 4 bases from V and 1 base from J, leaving 7 bases between. In nucleotides, the CDR3 is TGTGCCAGCAGTTCAACGGAAACTAATGAAAAACTGTTTTTT. Its protein is CASSSTETNEKLFF.

This chain joins TRBV2 and TRBJ2-7; TRBD2 aligns across 9 bases. With 4 bases clipped from V and 3 bases from J, the junction kept 10 bases outside the gene matches. Per the germline V gene, CDR1 is SNHLY and CDR2 is FYNNEI. The CDR3 sequence is 16 residues long. The CDR3 here is CASSGSRTSVNYEQYF. CDR3 DNA: TGTGCCAGCAGTGGGTCGCGGACTAGCGTAAACTACGAGCAGTACTTC.

The rearrangement joins TRBV3-1 to TRBJ1-1; a weak D match, TRBD1 (6 bases). This CDR3 spans 15 amino acids. Germline V CDR1 and CDR2: LGHDT, YNNKEL (reference sequence). V dropped 1 base and J dropped 5 bases, with 14 bases sitting between them. The CDR3 DNA follows: TGTGCCAGCAGCCAAGCAGTAGGGGGACGGACTGAAGCTTTCTTT. Protein: CASSQAVGGRTEAFF.

The chain couples TRBV15 to TRBJ2-7, with D uncertain. Germline CDR1 is LNHNV and CDR2 is YYDKDF (reference sequence). Trimming cost V 5 bases and J 2 bases, with 7 bases left between them. The CDR3 contains 12 residues. Here the CDR3 reads CATSGSTYEQYF. The CDR3 coding sequence is TGTGCCACCAGCGGCAGTACCTACGAGCAGTACTTC.

This clonotype was found many times. The chain is built from TRBV5-1 and TRBJ1-4; 9 positions agree with TRBD1. The CDR3 has 16 amino acids. J was trimmed by 6 bases and V by 4 bases; bases with no gene match: 10. Per germline, CDR1 SGHRS and CDR2 YFSETQ. CDR3 sequence: CASSLTPGQGDEKLFF. The CDR3 coding sequence is TGCGCCAGCAGCCTCACACCGGGACAGGGAGATGAAAAACTGTTTTTT.

CDR3 nucleotide sequence: TGCAGCGTTTTTTCCGGGGGCCAGGGAGAGACCCAGTACTTC. Translated: CSVFSGGQGETQYF. The chain links TRBV29-1 to TRBJ2-5; TRBD1 or TRBD2 may be the D gene (6 bases each). The CDR3 runs to 14 residues. Trimming shortened V by 5 bases and J by 4 bases, and 17 bases separated the two germline ends. In germline, CDR1 is SQVTM, CDR2 ANQGSEA. The full variable domain, with the rest looked up from reference TRBV29-1 and TRBJ2-5, is SAVISQKPSRDICQRGTSLTIQCQVDSQVTMMFWYRQQPGQSLTLIATANQGSEATYESGFVIDKFPISRPNLTFSTLTVSNMSPEDSSIYLCSVFSGGQGETQYFGPGTRLLVL.

The chain couples TRBV20-1 to TRBJ2-7; tentative D call: TRBD1 (6 bases). Per the germline V gene, CDR1 is DFQATT and CDR2 is SNEGSKA (reference sequence). V lost 0 bases to trimming and J lost 0 bases, with 12 bases between them. The CDR3 is made up of 15 amino acids. The CDR3 reads CSAREMQGLSYEQYF. In DNA form, the CDR3 reads TGCAGTGCTAGAGAGATGCAGGGGCTCTCCTACGAGCAGTACTTC.

There are a few counts of this clonotype. A clone one base away is much larger, so this may be a read error. It is unclear where the CDR3 begins or ends on the DNA, so no DNA is shown, and the CDR3 is as TCRdb lists it. The chain uses TRBV2 and TRBJ2-6; the D segment call TRBD1 is taken from the table without a DNA check. The CDR3 spans 18 amino acids, including both terminal residues. Germline V gene data show CDR1 as SNHLY and CDR2 as FYNNEI. This CDR3 reads CASSEIGRVASGANVPTF.

This clonotype has only a few counts. This chain links TRBV27 with TRBJ2-7; D not certain. Per germline, CDR1 MNHEY and CDR2 SMNVEV (reference sequence). The CDR3 totals 13 residues. Trimming removed 8 bases at V and 6 bases at J, with 17 bases between. The CDR3 nucleotides are TGTGCCAGCTCCAACTGGCCAAACGGCGAGCAGTACTTC. Translation gives CASSNWPNGEQYF.

V is TRBV25-1 and J is TRBJ2-2; D gene uncertain. V shed 7 bases and J shed 5 bases, with 11 bases lying between them. The CDR3 extends over 13 amino acids. Germline loops: CDR1 MGHDK, CDR2 SYGVNS. The CDR3 coding sequence is TGTGCCAGCAACGGATCCGGGACCGGGGAGCTGTTTTTT. This sequence encodes CASNGSGTGELFF.

This clonotype was picked up many times. This chain links TRBV29-1 with TRBJ1-1; TRBD1 matches at 9 bases. The V and J ends lost 6 bases and 4 bases, in that order; junction bases with no gene match: 9. This CDR3 is built from 14 residues. The V gene's germline CDR1 is SQVTM and CDR2 ANQGSEA. The chain's CDR3 is CSVGTGGGGTEAFF. The CDR3 bases are TGCAGCGTCGGAACAGGGGGCGGCGGCACTGAAGCTTTCTTT.

This clonotype was counted ten times or more. The chain recombines TRBV28 with TRBJ1-2; 8 nucleotides line up with TRBD1. The length of the CDR3 is 13 residues. Unmatched junction bases numbered 5, after V lost 3 bases and J lost 8 bases. CDR1 MDHEN and CDR2 SYDVKM come from the germline V gene. This CDR3 is CASSLTGVGGYTF. CDR3 bases: TGTGCCAGCAGTTTGACAGGGGTTGGAGGCTACACCTTC.

This clonotype was detected many times. The gene calls are TRBV28 and TRBJ2-7; 8 bases are a match to TRBD1. There are 16 residues in the CDR3. Germline V gene lookup returns CDR1 MDHEN and CDR2 SYDVKM. Trimming took 3 bases from V and 0 from J; bases not matched to a gene: 7. The CDR3 DNA reads TGTGCCAGCAGTTTGCCATCGGACAGGGACTCCTACGAGCAGTACTTC. It encodes CASSLPSDRDSYEQYF. Variable domain in full (rest from reference TRBV28 and TRBJ2-7): DVKVTQSSRYLVKRTGEKVFLECVQDMDHENMFWYRQDPGLGLRLIYFSYDVKMKEKGDIPEGYSVSREKKERFSLILESASTNQTSMYLCASSLPSDRDSYEQYFGPGTRLTVT.